This T cell receptor beta chain was captured by sequencing in a study of shared clonotypes between healthy human individuals. Study overall: CD8 memory received one plate per donor, CD8 naive two, CD4 memory three and CD4 naive three.

In the original workflow: Filtering differed because ImmunoSEQ produced junction-only sequences that carried no quality scores. This table comes from immunoSEQ multiplex PCR, and its TCRdb copy is limited to in-frame clones, with some not included. V, J and clone size are those of that table, while D and trimming were read from the DNA. The table has about 1.5 million clones, approximately 98% seen once; the top ten hold roughly 0.42%. Germline loops: CDR1 SGHKS, CDR2 YYEKEE (reference sequence). The CDR3 spans 16 residues. V lost 0 bases, J lost 1 base, and 3 bases stayed unmatched. All donors qualified as healthy HIV-negative adults and had experienced no recent acute infections or vaccinations. A split of CD4+ cells into CD45RA+ naive and CD45RA-negative memory subsets was performed.

Sequences were obtained from naive CD4+ T cells sorted from blood. Subset: CD45RA+ positively selected. The sequence came from a man aged 25 to 45 in good health. The chain recombines TRBV5-5 with TRBJ2-7, with 11 positions matching TRBD2. This CDR3 is CASSLAPSGRSYEQYF. CDR3 nucleotide sequence: TGTGCCAGCAGCTTGGCTCCTAGCGGGAGGTCCTACGAGCAGTACTTC.